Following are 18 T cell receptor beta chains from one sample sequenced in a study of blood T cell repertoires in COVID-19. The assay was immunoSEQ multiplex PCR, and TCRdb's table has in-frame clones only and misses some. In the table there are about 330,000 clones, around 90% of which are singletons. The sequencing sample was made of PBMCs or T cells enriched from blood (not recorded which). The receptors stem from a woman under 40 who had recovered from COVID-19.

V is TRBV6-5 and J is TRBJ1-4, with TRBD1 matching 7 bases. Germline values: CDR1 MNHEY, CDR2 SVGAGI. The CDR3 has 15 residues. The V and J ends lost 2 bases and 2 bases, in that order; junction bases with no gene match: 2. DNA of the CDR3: TGTGCCAGCAGTTACGAGGGGGCGACTAATGAAAAACTGTTTTTT. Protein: CASSYEGATNEKLFF.

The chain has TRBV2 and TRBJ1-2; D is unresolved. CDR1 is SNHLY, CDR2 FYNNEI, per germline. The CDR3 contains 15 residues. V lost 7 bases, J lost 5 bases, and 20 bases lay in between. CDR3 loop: CASKRSATEGYGYTF. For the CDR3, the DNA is TGTGCCAGCAAGAGGTCGGCTACGGAAGGATATGGCTACACCTTC.

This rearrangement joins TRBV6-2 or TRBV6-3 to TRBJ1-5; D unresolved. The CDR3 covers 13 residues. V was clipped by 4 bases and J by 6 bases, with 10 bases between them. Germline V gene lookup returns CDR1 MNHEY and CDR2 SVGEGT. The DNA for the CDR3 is TGTGCCAGCAGTTCCCAGGAACTTCAGCCCCAGCATTTT. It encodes CASSSQELQPQHF.

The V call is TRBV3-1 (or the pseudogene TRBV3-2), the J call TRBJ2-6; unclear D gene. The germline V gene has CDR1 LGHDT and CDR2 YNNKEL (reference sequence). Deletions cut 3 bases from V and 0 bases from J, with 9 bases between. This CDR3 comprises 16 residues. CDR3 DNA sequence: TGTGCCAGCAGCCAGGTATTGCGCTCTGGGGCCAACGTCCTGACTTTC. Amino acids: CASSQVLRSGANVLTF.

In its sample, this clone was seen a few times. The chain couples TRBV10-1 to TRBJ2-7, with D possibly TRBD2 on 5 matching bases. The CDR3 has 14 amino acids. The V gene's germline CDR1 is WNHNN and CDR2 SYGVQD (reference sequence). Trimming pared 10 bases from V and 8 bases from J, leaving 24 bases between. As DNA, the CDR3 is TGCGCCACCTTGAGGACTGGCCTACGACCGAAGCAGTACTTC. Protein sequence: CATLRTGLRPKQYF.

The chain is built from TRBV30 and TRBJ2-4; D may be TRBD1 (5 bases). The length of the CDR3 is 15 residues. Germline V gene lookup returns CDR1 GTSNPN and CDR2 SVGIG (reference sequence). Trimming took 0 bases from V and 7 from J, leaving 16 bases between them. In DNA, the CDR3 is TGTGCCTGGAGTGTACCACAGGTACCGAGGAACATTCAGTACTTC. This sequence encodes CAWSVPQVPRNIQYF.

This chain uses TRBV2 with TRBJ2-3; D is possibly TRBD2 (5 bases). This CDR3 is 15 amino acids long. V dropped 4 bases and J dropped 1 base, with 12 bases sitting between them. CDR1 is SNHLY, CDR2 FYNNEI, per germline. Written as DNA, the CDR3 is TGTGCCAGCAGTGGGAGGTTCGGTCGCACAGATACGCAGTATTTT. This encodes CASSGRFGRTDTQYF.

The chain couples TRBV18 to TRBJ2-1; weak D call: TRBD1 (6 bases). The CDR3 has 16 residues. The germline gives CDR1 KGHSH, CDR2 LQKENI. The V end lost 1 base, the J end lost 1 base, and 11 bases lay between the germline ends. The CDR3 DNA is TGTGCCAGCTCACCACGCCAGGGGCCTTCCTACAATGAGCAGTTCTTC. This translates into CASSPRQGPSYNEQFF. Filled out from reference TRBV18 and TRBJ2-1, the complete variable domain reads NAGVMQNPRHLVRRRGQEARLRCSPMKGHSHVYWYRQLPEEGLKFMVYLQKENIIDESGMPKERFSAEFPKEGPSILRIQQVVRGDSAAYFCASSPRQGPSYNEQFFGPGTRLTVL.

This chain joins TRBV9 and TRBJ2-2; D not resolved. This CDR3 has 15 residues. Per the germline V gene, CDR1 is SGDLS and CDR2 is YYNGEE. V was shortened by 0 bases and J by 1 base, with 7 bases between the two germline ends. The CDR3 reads CASSVVARNTGELFF. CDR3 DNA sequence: TGTGCCAGCAGCGTAGTCGCGAGGAACACCGGGGAGCTGTTTTTT.

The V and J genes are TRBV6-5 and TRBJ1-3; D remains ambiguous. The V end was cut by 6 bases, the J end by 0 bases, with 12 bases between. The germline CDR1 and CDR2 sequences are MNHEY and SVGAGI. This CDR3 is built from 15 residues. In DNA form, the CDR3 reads TGTGCCAGCAGATACCTACAGAGCTCTGGAAACACCATATATTTT. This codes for CASRYLQSSGNTIYF.

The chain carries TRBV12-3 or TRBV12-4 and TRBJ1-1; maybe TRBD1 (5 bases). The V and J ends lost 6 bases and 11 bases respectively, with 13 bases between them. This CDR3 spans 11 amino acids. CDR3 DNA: TGTGCCAGCAGGACAGATCTCTCTGCTTTCTTT. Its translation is CASRTDLSAFF.

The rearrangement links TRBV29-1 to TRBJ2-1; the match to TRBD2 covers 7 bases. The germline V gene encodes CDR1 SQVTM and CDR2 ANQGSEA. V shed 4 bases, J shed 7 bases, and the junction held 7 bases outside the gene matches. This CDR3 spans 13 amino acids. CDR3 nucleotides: TGCAGCGTTGTTCGGACTAGGCGAAATGAGCAGTTCTTC. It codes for CSVVRTRRNEQFF.

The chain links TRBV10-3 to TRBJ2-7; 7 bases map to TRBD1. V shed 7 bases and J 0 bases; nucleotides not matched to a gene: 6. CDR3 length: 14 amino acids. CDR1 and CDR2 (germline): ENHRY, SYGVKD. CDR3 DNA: TGTGCCATCAAAGGACAGGAGAGCTCCTACGAGCAGTACTTC. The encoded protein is CAIKGQESSYEQYF.

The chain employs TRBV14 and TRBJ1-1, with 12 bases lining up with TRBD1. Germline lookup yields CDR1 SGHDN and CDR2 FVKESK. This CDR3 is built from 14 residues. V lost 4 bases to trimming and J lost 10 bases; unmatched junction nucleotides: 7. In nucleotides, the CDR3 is TGTGCCAGCAGCCCCGGGACAGGGGGCGTTGGAGCTTTCTTT. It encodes CASSPGTGGVGAFF.

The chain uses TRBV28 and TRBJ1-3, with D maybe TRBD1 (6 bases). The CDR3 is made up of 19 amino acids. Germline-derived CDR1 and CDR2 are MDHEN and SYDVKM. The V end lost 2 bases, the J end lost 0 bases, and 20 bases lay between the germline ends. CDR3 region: CASSLHTGPNPYSGNTIYF. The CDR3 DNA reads TGTGCCAGCAGTTTACACACAGGGCCAAACCCTTACTCTGGAAACACCATATATTTT.

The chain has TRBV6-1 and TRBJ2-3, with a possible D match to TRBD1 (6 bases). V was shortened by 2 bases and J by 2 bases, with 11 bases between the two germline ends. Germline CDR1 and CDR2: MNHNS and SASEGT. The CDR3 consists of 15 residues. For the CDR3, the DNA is TGTGCCAGCAGTGAAATGATGGGGGCCACAGATACGCAGTATTTT. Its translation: CASSEMMGATDTQYF.

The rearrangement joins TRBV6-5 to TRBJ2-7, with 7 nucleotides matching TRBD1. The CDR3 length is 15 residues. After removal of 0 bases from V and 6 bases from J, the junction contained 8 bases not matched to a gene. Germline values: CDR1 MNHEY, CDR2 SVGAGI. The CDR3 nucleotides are TGTGCCAGCAGTTACTCGAAAGCGAACAGGGGCGAGCAGTACTTC. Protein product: CASSYSKANRGEQYF.

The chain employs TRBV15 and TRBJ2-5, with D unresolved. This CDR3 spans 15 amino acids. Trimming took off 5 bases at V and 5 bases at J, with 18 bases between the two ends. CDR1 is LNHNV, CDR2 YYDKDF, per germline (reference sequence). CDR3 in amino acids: CATSAEQASVETQYF. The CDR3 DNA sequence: TGTGCCACCAGCGCAGAGCAAGCGTCCGTGGAGACCCAGTACTTC.